The source of this T cell receptor beta chain is a study of blood T cells in healthy people across ages. Germline CDR1 is SNHLY and CDR2 is FYNNEI. V shed 6 bases and J shed 6 bases, with 14 bases lying between them. CDR3 length: 13 residues. A second PCR, run for about 7 to 11 cycles, used a sample-barcoded 5' primer plus a J-beta primer mix. One entry per CDR3 protein, called by TCRdb with MiXCR from the 5' RACE reads. The table includes approximately 780,000 distinct CDR3 sequences, approximately 24% detected once. This sample was also put to use in a study of T cells of mothers and their children. That source reports: Per mother, over 8.5 million TCR beta CDR3 reads were obtained; per child, around 2.8 million. A slight, non-significant increase in overlap was found for related mother-child pairs relative to unrelated pairs.

The sequence was obtained from a boy aged 5 to 17 in good health. The gene calls are TRBV2 and TRBJ1-2; D uncertain. The sample was blood. CDR3 nucleotides: TGTGCCAGCAGCCTCTGGGCACTTAATGGCTACACCTTC. Translation gives CASSLWALNGYTF.